This entry features one TCR beta chain sequence. Germline CDR1 reads SGHKS; CDR2 reads YYEKEE (reference sequence). With 4 bases removed from V and 2 bases from J, the gap between germline ends came to 12 bases. The CDR3 covers 14 residues. This specimen comes from a study of a mutant IDH1 vaccine in newly diagnosed glioma. Time point of the sample: baseline, week 1 (first vaccination visit). Specified treatment: pre-vaccination baseline after standard-of-care therapy. TCRdb keeps only in-frame clones here, not all; method: immunoSEQ multiplex PCR. The repertoire holds approximately 52,000 clones, with about three quarters as singletons.

The sample here was PBMCs, taken from a glioma patient treated with radiotherapy, temozolomide or both. This sequence joins TRBV5-5 and TRBJ1-1; D is ambiguous. This receptor was obtained from a middle-aged woman with glioma. CDR3 sequence (DNA): TGTGCCAGCAGCCAGCGGACGGTAAACACTGAAGCTTTCTTT. It specifies CASSQRTVNTEAFF.